Sequencing of this TCR beta chain was carried out in a study of radiotherapy plus CTLA-4 blockade in lung cancer (dated by TCRdb to the late 2010s). General notes on the study: Among the enrolled patients, roughly 17% had an objective response, and 31% reached disease control. The paper as a whole reports these results and caveats: The strongest predictors of response, as reported, were early dynamic changes in blood T cell clones along with a rise in serum interferon-beta after radiation. After treatment with radiotherapy and ipilimumab, TCR clones that originated in tumors expanded in peripheral blood.

The germline V gene (reference sequence) gives CDR1 as MNHNY and CDR2 as SVGAGI. Trimming at the junction amounts to 6 bases on V and 1 base on J, and the germline ends lie 13 bases apart. The CDR3 runs 16 amino acids, cysteine and phenylalanine included. Just the 48-base CDR3 DNA is kept, in frame starting at base 1. The library relied on the immunoSEQ multiplex PCR assay. Held by TCRdb, this immuneACCESS table contains in-frame sequences only and omits some clones. Under half of the omission traces to an unresolved V gene where checked; the cause of the rest is unknown. A total of 70,000 to 95,000 clones appear in this sample, approximately 83% of them only once. The ten largest clones capture about 15% of the sample. The study tested focal radiation therapy combined with CTLA-4 blockade (ipilimumab) in patients with chemo-refractory metastatic non-small-cell lung cancer. In regard to this clone: Its target antigen remains unknown. Base qualities were left out, and no much larger clone turns up one base away.

The rearrangement combines TRBV6-6 with TRBJ1-6, with no confident D gene call. This receptor was taken from a human donor with non-small cell lung cancer that progressed on radiotherapy plus ipilimumab. Source: peripheral blood, taken from a patient treated with radiotherapy plus ipilimumab. The CDR3 region: CASRPTLESYNSPLHF. In nucleotides, the sequence is TGTGCCAGCAGGCCCACTTTGGAGTCCTATAATTCACCCCTCCACTTT.